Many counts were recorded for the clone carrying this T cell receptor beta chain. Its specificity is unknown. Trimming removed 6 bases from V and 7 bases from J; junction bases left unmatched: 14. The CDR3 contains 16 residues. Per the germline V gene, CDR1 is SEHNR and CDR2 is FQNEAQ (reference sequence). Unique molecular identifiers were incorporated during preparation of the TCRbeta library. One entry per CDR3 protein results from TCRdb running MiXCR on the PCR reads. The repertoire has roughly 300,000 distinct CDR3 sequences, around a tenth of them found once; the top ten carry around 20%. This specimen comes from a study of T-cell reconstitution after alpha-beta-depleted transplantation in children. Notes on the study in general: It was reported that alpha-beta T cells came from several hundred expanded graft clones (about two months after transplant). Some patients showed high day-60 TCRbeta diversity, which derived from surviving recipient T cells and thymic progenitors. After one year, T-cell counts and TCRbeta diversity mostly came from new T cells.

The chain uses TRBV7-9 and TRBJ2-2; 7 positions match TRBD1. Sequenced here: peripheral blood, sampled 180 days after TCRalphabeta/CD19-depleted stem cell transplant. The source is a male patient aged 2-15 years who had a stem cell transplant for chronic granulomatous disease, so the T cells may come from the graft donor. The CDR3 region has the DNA TGTGCCAGCAGATATGAAAACAGGGGCAGAGGCGGGGAGCTGTTTTTT. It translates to CASRYENRGRGGELFF.